The 12 T cell receptor beta chains below all came from one sample that was sequenced in a study of CD8+CD57+ T cells in acquired aplastic anemia. Patients sequenced had flow cytometry evidence of CD8+CD57+ cell expansion. Genomic DNA acted as the template from which TCR beta VDJ combination and CDR3 sequence profiling were carried out. TCRdb reanalysed the reads using MiXCR and keeps one entry per CDR3 protein. The sample holds a few hundred thousand distinct CDR3 sequences, about half seen once. Sequencing was carried out using sorted CD4+, CD8+, or CD8+CD57+ T cells (not recorded which) from PBMCs. Receptor source: a human donor with aplastic anemia.

This rearrangement joins TRBV24-1 to TRBJ1-3, with 9 bases matching TRBD1. V shed 5 bases, J shed 5 bases, and the junction held 9 bases outside the gene matches. The CDR3 has 16 residues. Germline CDR1 KGHDR, CDR2 SFDVKD. The CDR3 coding sequence is TGTGCCACCAGTGGGACAGGGGACATGTTAAGAAACACCATATATTTT. Translated, it gives CATSGTGDMLRNTIYF.

The chain has TRBV19 and TRBJ2-7, with D possibly matching TRBD2 (6 bases). Trimming took 5 bases from V and 3 from J, leaving 14 bases between them. Looked up from germline, CDR1 is LNHDA and CDR2 is SQIVND (reference sequence). This CDR3 contains 14 residues. The CDR3 loop reads CASSVSGSVYEQYF. The CDR3 DNA reads as TGTGCCAGTAGTGTTAGCGGAAGCGTCTACGAGCAGTACTTC. Using reference TRBV19 and TRBJ2-7 for the parts outside the CDR3, the full variable domain is DGGITQSPKYLFRKEGQNVTLSCEQNLNHDAMYWYRQDPGQGLRLIYYSQIVNDFQKGDIAEGYSVSREKKESFPLTVTSAQKNPTAFYLCASSVSGSVYEQYFGPGTRLTVT.

The rearrangement joins TRBV7-3 to TRBJ1-5, with TRBD1 identical over 8 bases. Trimming took 5 bases from V and 3 from J; bases not matched to a gene: 9. Germline CDR1 and CDR2: SGHTA and FQGTGA. This CDR3 contains 16 residues. The CDR3 DNA reads TGTGCCAGCAGCCAACTCTCGGACAGGGTCAATCAGCCCCAGCATTTT. Residues: CASSQLSDRVNQPQHF. The variable domain in full, with the rest retrieved from reference TRBV7-3 and TRBJ1-5, is GAGVSQTPSNKVTEKGKYVELRCDPISGHTALYWYRQSLGQGPEFLIYFQGTGAADDSGLPNDRFFAVRPEGSVSTLKIQRTERGDSAVYLCASSQLSDRVNQPQHFGDGTRLSIL.

The chain recombines TRBV7-9 with TRBJ1-2, with TRBD1 matching 7 bases. The J segment lost 3 bases and the V segment lost 7 bases, leaving 14 bases of the junction unmatched. Germline CDR1 SEHNR, CDR2 FQNEAQ (reference sequence). CDR3 length: 16 residues. CDR3: CASILGGGQGDYGYTF. The CDR3 DNA reads TGTGCCAGCATTCTTGGGGGGGGGCAGGGGGACTATGGCTACACCTTC.

The genes are TRBV10-2 and TRBJ2-7; D call uncertain. The CDR3 is made up of 13 amino acids. V lost 3 bases to trimming and J lost 2 bases, with 8 bases between them. Germline lookup yields CDR1 WSHSY and CDR2 SAAADI. CDR3 region: CASSEKGTYEQYF. DNA of the CDR3: TGCGCCAGCAGTGAAAAGGGTACCTACGAGCAGTACTTC.

This chain links TRBV19 with TRBJ2-1, with D perhaps given as TRBD1 or TRBD2 (5 bases each). The CDR3 has 13 amino acids. Germline CDR1 and CDR2: LNHDA and SQIVND (reference sequence). V was clipped by 4 bases and J by 4 bases, with 8 bases between them. The CDR3 here is CASSTGPYNEQFF. DNA for the CDR3: TGTGCCAGTAGTACGGGACCTTACAATGAGCAGTTCTTC.

This chain links TRBV6-6 with TRBJ2-2, with 11 bases identical to TRBD1. The CDR3 consists of 14 residues. V lost 6 bases and J lost 8; bases outside the gene matches: 5. Germline-derived CDR1 and CDR2 are MNHNY and SVGAGI (reference sequence). CDR3 in DNA: TGTGCCAGCAGAGGACAGGGGGCGACGGGGGAGCTGTTTTTT. Protein: CASRGQGATGELFF.

This clonotype was seen repeatedly, ten times or more. The chain employs TRBV19 and TRBJ2-3, with D tentatively TRBD1 (5 bases). The CDR3 extends over 14 amino acids. Germline V gene lookup returns CDR1 LNHDA and CDR2 SQIVND (reference sequence). CDR3 DNA sequence: TGTGCAACACTTAAATCAGGGTTCACAGATACGCAGTATTTT. It specifies CATLKSGFTDTQYF.

This clonotype occurred a few times. The V call is TRBV6-1, the J call TRBJ1-4, with a weak D call TRBD1 (5 bases). Germline CDR1 reads MNHNS; CDR2 reads SASEGT. Trimming removed 7 bases at V and 10 bases at J, with 16 bases between. This CDR3 has 13 residues. For the CDR3, the DNA is TGTGCCAGCAACCTCGGGACTTATGGAAAACTGTTTTTT. It translates to CASNLGTYGKLFF.

This clonotype has a count of ten or more. V is TRBV20-1 and J is TRBJ2-5, with D unclear. The CDR3 consists of 14 residues. In germline, CDR1 is DFQATT, CDR2 SNEGSKA (reference sequence). The V end was cut by 0 bases, the J end by 1 base, with 9 bases between. CDR3 amino acids: CSARESQVQETQYF. CDR3 DNA: TGCAGTGCTAGAGAATCCCAGGTCCAAGAGACCCAGTACTTC.

Remarks on this clonotype: This CDR3 is missing its conserved last phenylalanine or tryptophan, likely due to a read error. The rearrangement uses TRBV25-1 and TRBJ1-2; 7 bases are a match to TRBD1. This CDR3 comprises 12 residues. Germline V gives CDR1 MGHDK, CDR2 SYGVNS. Trimming at V came to 5 bases and at J to 8 bases, leaving 5 bases not matched to a gene. The chain's CDR3 is CASSTGALGYTL. CDR3 nucleotides: TGTGCCAGCAGTACAGGGGCCCTCGGCTACACCCTC.

This clonotype was counted many times. The chain is built from TRBV19 and TRBJ1-6; D might be TRBD1 (6 bases). The CDR3 contains 13 residues. The germline gives CDR1 LNHDA, CDR2 SQIVND (reference sequence). V dropped 7 bases and J dropped 6 bases, with 10 bases sitting between them. The CDR3 protein is CASKAGVNSPLHF. The CDR3 DNA reads as TGTGCCAGTAAAGCAGGGGTTAATTCACCCCTCCACTTT.